This TCR beta chain was captured in a study of siplizumab effects on memory and regulatory T cells. Findings of the study overall: Naive T cells appeared more diverse than memory cells and seemed to be major alloresponse contributors. Treg-derived clones made up an average of approximately 64% of mappable alloreactive CD4+ clones with siplizumab and over 25% in controls.

Concerning this clone itself: The target antigen is unknown.

Trimming cost V 6 bases and J 2 bases; bases outside gene matches: 7. The CDR3 totals 14 residues. Germline V gene data show CDR1 as MNHEY and CDR2 as SVGAGI. Each sample had around 110,000 TCR templates assayed. Libraries were prepared by immunoSEQ multiplex PCR; TCRdb keeps only in-frame clonotypes and omits some of them. The sample lists approximately 92,000 clones, 85% to 95% occurring once. This clonotype was sampled from a human donor in good health. The chain joins TRBV6-5 to TRBJ2-7; 7 bases match TRBD1. The sequenced material came from non-Treg CD4+ T cells sorted from blood. In DNA form, the CDR3 reads TGTGCCAGCAGGGACAGGTTGGGGACCTACGAGCAGTACTTC. This translates into CASRDRLGTYEQYF.